A single sample gave rise to the 28 T cell receptor beta chains below, sequenced in a study of naive and memory T cell subsets. Ligated cDNA underwent four rounds of PCR with nested alpha and beta constant region primers and SP2. TCRdb re-called the 5' RACE reads with MiXCR, one entry per CDR3 protein. This sample has over 50,000 distinct CDR3 sequences, with 6.5% to 8.5% found just once. TCR cDNA received a 3' ligated oligonucleotide that carried a UMI. These receptors were obtained from a female donor in good health.

This clonotype was observed a few times. For the CDR3, the DNA is TGTGCCAGCAGTTTACTACAGGATTCTGGGCAGTACTTC. Amino acid sequence: CASSLLQDSGQYF. The chain uses TRBV12-3 or TRBV12-4 and TRBJ2-7; tentatively, D is TRBD1 (5 bases). The CDR3 is made up of 13 amino acids. The V and J ends lost 2 bases and 9 bases respectively, with 14 bases between them.

The chain joins TRBV4-3 to TRBJ2-7; the match to TRBD1 covers 7 bases. The junction had 2 bases not matched to a gene; V was cut back by 0 bases and J by 3 bases. Germline assignment: CDR1 LGHNA and CDR2 YSLEER. This CDR3 is built from 14 residues. The CDR3: CASSQDWTGYEQYF. The CDR3 region has the DNA TGCGCCAGCAGCCAAGATTGGACAGGCTACGAGCAGTACTTC.

In its sample, this clonotype was seen many times. The CDR3 sequence is CSAARDSSSPLHF. In nucleotides, the CDR3 is TGCAGCGCAGCCCGGGACAGCTCTTCACCCCTCCACTTT. The J gene is TRBJ1-6, the V gene TRBV29-1; 7 nucleotides align to TRBD1. The V segment lost 7 bases and the J segment 9 bases; nucleotides outside the gene matches: 9. There are 13 residues in the CDR3. The germline gives CDR1 SQVTM, CDR2 ANQGSEA.

The V call is TRBV6-2 or TRBV6-3, the J call TRBJ2-1; D gene unclear. V was trimmed by 2 bases and J by 6 bases, leaving 14 bases between them. Looked up from germline, CDR1 is MNHEY and CDR2 is SVGEGT. The CDR3 runs to 15 residues. The CDR3 region is CASSYGGLVGNEQFF. CDR3 DNA sequence: TGTGCCAGCAGTTACGGCGGCCTAGTAGGCAATGAGCAGTTCTTC.

The chain joins TRBV7-9 to TRBJ2-7; TRBD1 aligns across 7 bases. The junction had 9 bases not matched to a gene; V was cut back by 5 bases and J by 5 bases. Germline assignment: CDR1 SEHNR and CDR2 FQNEAQ (reference sequence). The length of the CDR3 is 14 residues. The CDR3 loop is CASSHRGGINEQYF. CDR3 nucleotide sequence: TGTGCCAGCAGCCACAGGGGCGGAATAAACGAGCAGTACTTC.

This clonotype was seen a handful of times. This could be a read error, since a much larger clone is one nucleotide away. This chain uses TRBV24-1 with TRBJ1-5; unclear D gene. The J call may be faulty, since TRBJ2-3 better matches the DNA end. The CDR3 runs to 11 residues. CDR1 and CDR2 (germline): KGHDR, SFDVKD. The CDR3 spells CAIAVDQPQYF. The DNA for the CDR3 is TGTGCCATTGCGGTAGATCAGCCCCAGTATTTT.

This clonotype was counted many times. The genes are TRBV5-1 and TRBJ1-5; no firm D call. CDR1 SGHRS and CDR2 YFSETQ come from the germline V gene. The V end lost 0 bases, the J end lost 0 bases, and 7 bases lay between the germline ends. The CDR3 loop spans 15 amino acids. CDR3 sequence: CASSLEGYSNQPQHF. CDR3 nucleotide sequence: TGCGCCAGCAGCTTGGAAGGGTATAGCAATCAGCCCCAGCATTTT.

This clonotype was seen many times. CDR3 bases: TGCAGCGTTGTACTGGGAGACAGCACAGATACGCAGTATTTT. Its protein product is CSVVLGDSTDTQYF. The rearrangement joins TRBV29-1 to TRBJ2-3, with D possibly matching TRBD2 (5 bases). The CDR3 consists of 14 residues. The germline V gene encodes CDR1 SQVTM and CDR2 ANQGSEA. The V end was cut by 4 bases, the J end by 0 bases, with 11 bases between.

This clonotype showed up just a few times. V usage is TRBV12-3 or TRBV12-4 and J usage is TRBJ1-5; D may be TRBD1 (5 bases). CDR3 length: 14 amino acids. Trimming pared 3 bases from V and 4 bases from J, leaving 10 bases between. DNA for the CDR3: TGTGCCAGCAGTTTCTGGGCAGGGAATCAGCCCCAGCATTTT. It encodes CASSFWAGNQPQHF.

This clonotype was picked up many times. This chain connects TRBV20-1 to TRBJ2-1; 10 nucleotides align to TRBD2. CDR1 and CDR2 (germline): DFQATT, SNEGSKA (reference sequence). The CDR3 totals 17 residues. After removal of 5 bases from V and 0 bases from J, the junction contained 10 bases not matched to a gene. CDR3 amino acids: CSAYGTSVYRSYNEQFF. In DNA, the CDR3 is TGCAGTGCTTACGGGACTAGCGTATACCGCTCCTACAATGAGCAGTTCTTC.

This clonotype was found many times. This rearrangement joins TRBV20-1 to TRBJ1-5; tentatively, D is TRBD1 (6 bases). Germline CDR1 and CDR2: DFQATT and SNEGSKA (reference sequence). V was clipped by 3 bases and J by 2 bases, with 23 bases between them. The CDR3 contains 18 residues. The CDR3 region has the DNA TGCAGTGCTAGCCCCGGGACAAGGGCGCTAATCGGCAATCAGCCCCAGCATTTT. Protein sequence: CSASPGTRALIGNQPQHF.

This clonotype was detected ten times or more. The chain couples TRBV18 to TRBJ1-2; 8 bases agree with TRBD1. The CDR3 has 13 amino acids. V lost 4 bases, J lost 6 bases, and 4 bases stayed unmatched. The V gene's germline CDR1 is KGHSH and CDR2 LQKENI. CDR3 in amino acids: CASSLDRGDGYTF. CDR3 DNA sequence: TGTGCCAGCTCACTTGACAGGGGAGATGGCTACACCTTC.

In its sample, this clonotype was seen many times. The chain links TRBV5-5 to TRBJ1-2; no clear D gene. The V gene lost 0 bases and the J gene lost 4 bases, with 25 bases spanning the gap. The CDR3 runs to 19 residues. Per the germline V gene, CDR1 is SGHKS and CDR2 is YYEKEE (reference sequence). The CDR3 coding sequence is TGTGCCAGCAGCTTGGAGTATGAGGGTTGGGCGCGCGGGCTCTATGGCTACACCTTC. It specifies CASSLEYEGWARGLYGYTF. Drawing the rest from reference TRBV5-5 and TRBJ1-2, the complete variable domain is DAGVTQSPTHLIKTRGQQVTLRCSPISGHKSVSWYQQVLGQGPQFIFQYYEKEERGRGNFPDRFSARQFPNYSSELNVNALLLGDSALYLCASSLEYEGWARGLYGYTFGSGTRLTVV.

This clonotype was counted at least ten times. The chain combines TRBV12-3 or TRBV12-4 with TRBJ1-1; D call uncertain. CDR3 length equals 14 residues. V shed 5 bases and J shed 1 base, with 11 bases lying between them. CDR3 in amino acids: CASSPGRGNTEAFF. The CDR3 DNA reads TGTGCCAGCAGTCCCGGCCGGGGGAACACTGAAGCTTTCTTT.

This clonotype appeared many times. In DNA, the CDR3 is TGTGCCAGCTCCCCCCGGGGTAGCGGGGCCGTGTACGAGCAGTACTTC. Amino acids: CASSPRGSGAVYEQYF. The V gene is TRBV18, the J gene TRBJ2-7, with TRBD2 matching 8 bases. V was pared by 6 bases and J by 4 bases, with 14 bases of the junction left unmatched. Germline V gives CDR1 KGHSH, CDR2 LQKENI. This CDR3 is 16 amino acids long.

The DNA of the CDR3 is TGCAGTGCCCCGGGGGACCTGGACAGGGCTGCCTACAATGAGCAGTTCTTC. The encoded protein is CSAPGDLDRAAYNEQFF. The rearrangement links TRBV20-1 to TRBJ2-1; the match to TRBD1 covers 8 bases. J gave up 2 bases and V 6 bases, and 15 bases lay outside the gene matches. The CDR3 spans 17 residues. From germline, CDR1 is DFQATT and CDR2 SNEGSKA (reference sequence).

The CDR3 protein is CASSMATGSYEQYF. The DNA of the CDR3 is TGTGCCAGTAGTATGGCTACAGGGTCCTACGAGCAGTACTTC. The chain is built from TRBV19 and TRBJ2-7; perhaps TRBD1 as D (6 bases). The CDR3 is 14 residues long. V was trimmed by 3 bases and J by 1 base, leaving 10 bases between them. The germline V gene encodes CDR1 LNHDA and CDR2 SQIVND (reference sequence).

The V and J genes are TRBV15 and TRBJ1-6; D gene unclear. CDR3 length equals 13 residues. In germline, CDR1 is LNHNV, CDR2 YYDKDF (reference sequence). The V end lost 8 bases, the J end lost 8 bases, and 13 bases lay between the germline ends. The CDR3 sequence: CATGARSHSPLHF. The CDR3 DNA is TGTGCCACCGGTGCCAGAAGCCATTCACCCCTCCACTTT.

There are a few counts of this clonotype. The rearrangement uses TRBV28 and TRBJ2-3; 9 bases are a match to TRBD2. CDR3 length: 15 residues. Germline lookup yields CDR1 MDHEN and CDR2 SYDVKM. The trim removed 5 bases at V and 6 bases at J, leaving 9 bases unmatched. CDR3 loop: CASSPPGLAVDTQYF. The DNA of the CDR3 is TGTGCCAGCAGTCCGCCGGGACTAGCAGTGGATACGCAGTATTTT.

This clonotype was observed at least ten times. The gene calls are TRBV30 and TRBJ1-6; TRBD1 is a possible D gene (6 bases). V lost 0 bases and J 10 bases, leaving 10 bases between the germline ends. The CDR3 extends over 13 amino acids. Per germline, CDR1 GTSNPN and CDR2 SVGIG (reference sequence). The CDR3 DNA reads TGTGCCTGGAGTGTGGGACAAGAATCACCCCTCCACTTT. Its protein product is CAWSVGQESPLHF.

This clonotype occurred many times. Germline and junction disagree at one end, which may indicate a read error. The rearrangement joins TRBV7-7 to TRBJ1-1; TRBD1 matches 9 bases. CDR3 length equals 13 residues. Germline-derived CDR1 and CDR2 are SSHAT and FNYEAQ (reference sequence). CDR3 loop: CASSAGQGTEAFF. CDR3 sequence (DNA): TGTGCTAGCAGCGCGGGACAGGGAACTGAAGCTTTCTTT.

Ten or more counts support this clonotype. The CDR3 loop is CASSVGALDYEQYF. CDR3 nucleotide sequence: TGTGCCAGCAGCGTAGGGGCGCTGGACTACGAGCAGTACTTC. The chain couples TRBV9 to TRBJ2-7; D call uncertain. V was clipped by 0 bases and J by 3 bases, with 10 bases between them. Germline lookup yields CDR1 SGDLS and CDR2 YYNGEE. CDR3 length: 14 amino acids. Based on the CDR3 plus reference TRBV9 and TRBJ2-7, the full variable domain is DSGVTQTPKHLITATGQRVTLRCSPRSGDLSVYWYQQSLDQGLQFLIQYYNGEERAKGNILERFSAQQFPDLHSELNLSSLELGDSALYFCASSVGALDYEQYFGPGTRLTVT.

This clonotype occurred many times. This chain connects TRBV7-2 to TRBJ1-3; D gene uncertain. Per germline, CDR1 SGHTA and CDR2 FQGNSA. The V end was cut by 0 bases, the J end by 3 bases, with 12 bases between. The CDR3 runs to 16 residues. The CDR3 here is CASSLAVDRIGNTIYF. In nucleotides, the CDR3 is TGTGCCAGCAGCTTAGCTGTGGACCGCATTGGAAACACCATATATTTT.

This clonotype was picked up a small number of times. The V call is TRBV4-2, the J call TRBJ2-3, with 13 positions matching TRBD2. The CDR3 runs to 15 residues. Per germline, CDR1 LGHNA and CDR2 YNFKEQ. V gave up 1 base and J gave up 5 bases; unmatched junction bases: 0. DNA of the CDR3: TGTGCCAGCAGCCAAGGGACTAGCGGGGGAGATACGCAGTATTTT. It is translated as CASSQGTSGGDTQYF.

This clonotype was detected many times. The chain joins TRBV12-3 or TRBV12-4 to TRBJ2-4, with D possibly being TRBD1 (5 bases). The length of the CDR3 is 14 residues. V gave up 8 bases and J gave up 0 bases, with 11 bases separating them. The CDR3 DNA is TGTGCCAGCGGGCAGACAGAAGCCAAAAACATTCAGTACTTC. It translates to CASGQTEAKNIQYF.

This clonotype was observed many times. The chain has TRBV2 and TRBJ1-1, with no clear D. Looked up from germline, CDR1 is SNHLY and CDR2 is FYNNEI. The CDR3 extends over 14 amino acids. The V gene lost 9 bases and the J gene lost 5 bases, with 19 bases spanning the gap. This CDR3 is CASSRYGTGTEAFF. The CDR3 DNA reads TGTGCCAGTAGTAGGTACGGAACGGGGACTGAAGCTTTCTTT.

This clonotype was found a few times. The rearrangement joins TRBV4-2 to TRBJ1-2; D is undetermined. The ends were cut back, 0 bases at V and 6 bases at J, with 11 bases in the middle. The CDR3 loop spans 14 amino acids. The V gene's germline CDR1 is LGHNA and CDR2 YNFKEQ. CDR3 protein: CASSQDGQANGYTF. The CDR3 DNA reads as TGTGCCAGCAGCCAAGATGGCCAGGCGAATGGCTACACCTTC.

The sample holds many counts of this clonotype. V and J are TRBV19 and TRBJ2-6; D unclear. V was trimmed by 3 bases and J by 4 bases, leaving 4 bases between them. This CDR3 spans 13 amino acids. Germline V CDR1 and CDR2: LNHDA, SQIVND (reference sequence). Here the CDR3 DNA reads TGTGCCAGTAGTATTCAAGGGGCCAACGTCCTGACTTTC. Residues: CASSIQGANVLTF. Using reference TRBV19 and TRBJ2-6 for the parts outside the CDR3, the full variable domain is DGGITQSPKYLFRKEGQNVTLSCEQNLNHDAMYWYRQDPGQGLRLIYYSQIVNDFQKGDIAEGYSVSREKKESFPLTVTSAQKNPTAFYLCASSIQGANVLTFGAGSRLTVL.